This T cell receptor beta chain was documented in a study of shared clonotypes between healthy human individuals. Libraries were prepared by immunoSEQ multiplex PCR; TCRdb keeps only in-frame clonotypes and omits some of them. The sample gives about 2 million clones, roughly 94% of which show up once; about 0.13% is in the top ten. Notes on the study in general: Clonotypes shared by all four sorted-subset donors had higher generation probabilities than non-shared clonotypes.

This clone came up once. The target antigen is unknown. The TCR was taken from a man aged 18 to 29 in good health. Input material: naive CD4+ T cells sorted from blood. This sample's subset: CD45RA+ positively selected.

The CDR3 here is CASSQGTSAETQYF. The CDR3 region has the DNA TGTGCCAGCAGCCAAGGGACTAGCGCAGAGACCCAGTACTTC. The rearrangement links TRBV5-6 to TRBJ2-5; 10 positions match TRBD2. V trimming: 4 bases; J trimming: 4 bases; junction bases outside the gene matches: 4. CDR3 size: 14 residues. From germline, CDR1 is SGHDT and CDR2 YYEEEE.